This TCR beta chain was sequenced during a study of graft-versus-host responses after intestinal transplantation. At the level of the study: Multivisceral, liver-intestinal, or isolated intestinal transplants were received by the recipients.

Clones were read by immunoSEQ multiplex PCR, and TCRdb kept only the in-frame ones, dropping some. The sample carries tens of thousands of clones, about 81% recorded once. V was trimmed by 0 bases and J by 3 bases, leaving 8 bases between them. Germline CDR1 reads LNHNV; CDR2 reads YYDKDF (reference sequence). The CDR3 runs to 14 residues. A remark on this clone: Its antigen is not identified.

The sequencing here drew on unstimulated CD4+ T cells sorted from spleen or lymph node cells, taken before intestinal transplant. The sequence derives from a human donor who received an intestinal transplant. This chain links TRBV15 with TRBJ1-2; D is uncertain. Written as DNA, the CDR3 is TGTGCCACCAGCAGAGATCGAAGGGACTATGGCTACACCTTC. Translation gives CATSRDRRDYGYTF.